The subject of this entry is one T cell receptor beta chain. The method was immunoSEQ multiplex PCR; TCRdb's version includes in-frame clones alone and lacks a portion of them. The data hold about 150,000 clones, with approximately 94% observed a single time. V gave up 7 bases and J gave up 5 bases; unmatched junction bases: 20. The CDR3 sequence is 18 residues long. CDR1 and CDR2 (germline): WSHSY, SAAADI. The data were taken from a study of control samples from healthy donors and cancer patients. The chain joins TRBV10-2 to TRBJ2-5, with 9 positions matching TRBD1. The specimen was blood. This TCR came from a man aged 18 to 29 in good health. The CDR3 sequence: CASKTTRDRETLQETQYF. The CDR3 DNA reads TGCGCCAGCAAGACGACAAGGGACAGGGAAACTCTCCAGGAGACCCAGTACTTC.